This T cell receptor beta chain emerged from a study of T-cell memory formation after mild COVID-19. Study-level findings and limits: Among contracting clones, CD4+ were mainly CM/EM and CD8+ enriched in EMRA.

TCRdb independently ran MiXCR on the 5' RACE reads; one entry per CDR3 protein. The sample holds about 430,000 distinct CDR3 sequences; 24% are singletons and the top ten take around 8.1%. This clonotype was picked up a small number of times. Its matching antigen is unknown. Sequenced material: PBMCs or a T cell subset sorted from them (not recorded which). This receptor was identified in an adult woman who had mild COVID-19 (a few samples of this study predate the infection). Cell type and time point are not known.

For the CDR3, the DNA is TGTGCCAGCAGCCCCAACAGGGCAGGAAATGAAAAACTGTTTTTT. Amino acid sequence: CASSPNRAGNEKLFF. V is TRBV5-4 and J is TRBJ1-4; possibly TRBD1 for D (6 bases). The V gene lost 4 bases and the J gene lost 5 bases, with 15 bases spanning the gap. The CDR3 extends over 15 amino acids. Germline CDR1 is SGHNT and CDR2 is YYREEE (reference sequence). The full variable domain, with the rest looked up from reference TRBV5-4 and TRBJ1-4, is ETGVTQSPTHLIKTRGQQVTLRCSSQSGHNTVSWYQQALGQGPQFIFQYYREEENGRGNFPPRFSGLQFPNYSSELNVNALELDDSALYLCASSPNRAGNEKLFFGSGTQLSVL.